This is a list of T cell receptor beta chains from one sample in a study of cytomegalovirus exposure and HLA in healthy donors. The protocol was immunoSEQ multiplex PCR, while the TCRdb copy is restricted to in-frame clones and leaves out a portion. The table records over 150,000 clones, approximately 81% of them present only once. Sequencing was done on a sample of PBMCs. The origin of the receptors is a man aged 30-40 years in good health and CMV-seropositive. Both conserved end residues are part of each CDR3. Fields, in order: D gene, V gene, clone size, J gene, CDR3 DNA, CDR3 protein. A D gene is named only where the DNA matches it firmly. Not all rows give a size; the values are once, few, many and, for expanded clones, a class.

D: .; V: TRBV11-3; size: .; J: TRBJ2-5; DNA: TGTGCCAGCAGCTTAGGTGGGCCGGGACACTTAGGGGAGACCCAGTACTTC; CDR3: CASSLGGPGHLGETQYF
D: TRBD1; V: TRBV29-1; size: .; J: TRBJ1-2; DNA: TGCAGCGGGTGGAACAGGGGCGACTATGGCTACACCTTC; CDR3: CSGWNRGDYGYTF
D: .; V: TRBV11-3; size: .; J: TRBJ1-3; DNA: TGTGCCAGCAGCCCCTGGGGCTCGACGAACACCATATATTTT; CDR3: CASSPWGSTNTIYF
D: .; V: TRBV4-2; size: .; J: TRBJ1-4; DNA: TGTGCCAGCAGCCAACAGACAGGCGGGAATGAAAAACTGTTTTTT; CDR3: CASSQQTGGNEKLFF
D: TRBD1; V: TRBV7-2; size: .; J: TRBJ2-2; DNA: TGTGCCAGCAGCATGGACAGGGGGCTGGGGGAGCTGTTTTTT; CDR3: CASSMDRGLGELFF
D: .; V: TRBV6-6; size: .; J: TRBJ2-4; DNA: TGTGCCAGCAGTTACTCCAGGGGTCACATTCAGTACTTC; CDR3: CASSYSRGHIQYF
D: TRBD2; V: TRBV6-1; size: .; J: TRBJ2-1; DNA: TGTGCGATTAGTCCGGGACTAGCGAGTAATGAGCAGTTCTTC; CDR3: CAISPGLASNEQFF
D: .; V: TRBV5-8; size: .; J: TRBJ1-2; DNA: TGTGCCAGCAGCTTGGATGGCAGGGACTATGGCTACACCTTC; CDR3: CASSLDGRDYGYTF
D: .; V: TRBV21-1; size: .; J: TRBJ2-3; DNA: TGTGCCAGCAGCCAGGCAGCGGGAGGGCGAAGGACAGATACGCAGTATTTT; CDR3: CASSQAAGGRRTDTQYF
D: TRBD2; V: TRBV6-5; size: .; J: TRBJ2-2; DNA: TGTGCCAGCGCCCCCCTGATAGCGGGGACCGGGGAGCTGTTTTTT; CDR3: CASAPLIAGTGELFF
D: .; V: TRBV11-3; size: .; J: TRBJ2-1; DNA: TGTGCCAGCAGCTCACGGACTGCCAATGAGCAGTTCTTC; CDR3: CASSSRTANEQFF
D: .; V: TRBV7-9; size: .; J: TRBJ2-1; DNA: TGTGCCAGCAGCCCCCCAATCCGAGACTCCTACAATGAGCAGTTCTTC; CDR3: CASSPPIRDSYNEQFF
D: .; V: TRBV14; size: .; J: TRBJ2-1; DNA: TGTGCCAGCAGCCAAGCGGGAAAGCAGTTCTTC; CDR3: CASSQAGKQFF
D: TRBD2; V: TRBV5-1; size: .; J: TRBJ2-7; DNA: TGCGCCAGCAGCGGCGGGAGAAGGTACGAGCAGTACTTC; CDR3: CASSGGRRYEQYF
D: TRBD1; V: TRBV2; size: .; J: TRBJ2-3; DNA: TGTGCCAGCAGTCCTTCCGGGACAGCCCCGAAAAGCACAGATACGCAGTATTTT; CDR3: CASSPSGTAPKSTDTQYF
D: TRBD2; V: TRBV15; size: .; J: TRBJ2-1; DNA: TGTGCCACCAGCAGATTAGCGGGATCCCTATACAATGAGCAGTTCTTC; CDR3: CATSRLAGSLYNEQFF
D: .; V: TRBV6-5; size: .; J: TRBJ1-2; DNA: TGTGCCAGCAGTCCTTCCCGTAACAGTGGCGGCTACACCTTC; CDR3: CASSPSRNSGGYTF
D: TRBD1; V: TRBV5-1; size: .; J: TRBJ1-1; DNA: TGCGCCAGCAGTTCTCAGACAGGGCAGAACACTGAAGCTTTCTTT; CDR3: CASSSQTGQNTEAFF
D: .; V: TRBV5-1; size: .; J: TRBJ2-1; DNA: TGCGCCAGCACCACGGTGCCTAGCCTAGTGGGTGAGCAGTTCTTC; CDR3: CASTTVPSLVGEQFF
D: .; V: TRBV11-2; size: .; J: TRBJ2-4; DNA: TGTGCCAGCAACCCAATAACCGGGAGAGGAAACATTCAGTACTTC; CDR3: CASNPITGRGNIQYF
D: .; V: TRBV7-9; size: .; J: TRBJ2-7; DNA: TGTGCCAGCAGCTTAGGGCGGTCCTACGAGCAGTACTTC; CDR3: CASSLGRSYEQYF
D: .; V: TRBV2; size: .; J: TRBJ1-3; DNA: TGTGCCAGCAGTGATCAGGGCCTCTCTGGAAACACCATATATTTT; CDR3: CASSDQGLSGNTIYF
D: .; V: TRBV5-4; size: .; J: TRBJ1-1; DNA: TGTGCCAGCACCCCGCGGGGGGGCGCGATCTCCGAAGCTTTCTTT; CDR3: CASTPRGGAISEAFF
D: TRBD1; V: TRBV7-3; size: few; J: TRBJ2-7; DNA: TGTGCCAGCAGCTGGGACAGCCGGTACGAGCAGTACTTC; CDR3: CASSWDSRYEQYF